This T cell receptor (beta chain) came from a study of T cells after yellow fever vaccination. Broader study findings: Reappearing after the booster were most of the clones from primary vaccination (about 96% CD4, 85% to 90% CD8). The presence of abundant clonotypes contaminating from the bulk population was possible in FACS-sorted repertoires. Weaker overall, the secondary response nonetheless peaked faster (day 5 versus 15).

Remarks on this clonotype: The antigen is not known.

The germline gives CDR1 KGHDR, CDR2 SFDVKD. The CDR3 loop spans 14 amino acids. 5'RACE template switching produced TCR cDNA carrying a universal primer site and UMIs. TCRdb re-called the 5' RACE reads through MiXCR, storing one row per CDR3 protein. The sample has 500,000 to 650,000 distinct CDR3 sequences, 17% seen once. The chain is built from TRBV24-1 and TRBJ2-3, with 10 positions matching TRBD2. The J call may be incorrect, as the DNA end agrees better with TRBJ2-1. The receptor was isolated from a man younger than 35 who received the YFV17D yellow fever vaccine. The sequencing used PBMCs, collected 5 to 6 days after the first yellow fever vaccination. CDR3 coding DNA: TGTGCCACCAGTGATACCCTAGCGGGGGAAGAGCAGTTCTTC. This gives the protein CATSDTLAGEEQFF.